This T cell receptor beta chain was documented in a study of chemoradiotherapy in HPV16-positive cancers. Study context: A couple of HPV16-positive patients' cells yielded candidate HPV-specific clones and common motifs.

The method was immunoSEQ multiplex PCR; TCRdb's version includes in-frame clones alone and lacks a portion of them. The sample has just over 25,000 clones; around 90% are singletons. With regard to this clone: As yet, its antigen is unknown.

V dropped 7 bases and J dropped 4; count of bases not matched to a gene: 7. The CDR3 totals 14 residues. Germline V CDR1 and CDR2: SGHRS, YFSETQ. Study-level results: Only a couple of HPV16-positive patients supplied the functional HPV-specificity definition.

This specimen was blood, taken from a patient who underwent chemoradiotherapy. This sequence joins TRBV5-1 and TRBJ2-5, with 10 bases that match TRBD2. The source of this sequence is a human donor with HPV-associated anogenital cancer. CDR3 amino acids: CASYSGRETETQYF. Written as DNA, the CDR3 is TGCGCCAGCTACAGCGGGAGGGAGACAGAGACCCAGTACTTC.